Below, 31 T cell receptor beta chains from the same sample are listed, as sequenced in a study of blood T cell repertoires in COVID-19. Assay: immunoSEQ multiplex PCR; the TCRdb copy retains only in-frame clones and omits some. The table records 130,000 to 150,000 clones, 80% to 85% of them present only once. Sequencing was done on a sample of peripheral blood. The receptors here all came from a human donor in a cohort sampled during active COVID-19.

The chain links TRBV28 to TRBJ2-7; D is possibly TRBD1 (5 bases). From germline, CDR1 is MDHEN and CDR2 SYDVKM. V gave up 7 bases and J gave up 2 bases, with 9 bases separating them. The CDR3 is made up of 12 amino acids. In DNA form, the CDR3 reads TGTGCCAGCATTCCAGGGACCTACGAGCAGTACTTC. The encoded protein is CASIPGTYEQYF.

This chain links TRBV4-3 with TRBJ2-5; D might be TRBD1 (5 bases). CDR3 length: 16 amino acids. CDR1 and CDR2 (germline): LGHNA, YSLEER. V was clipped by 0 bases and J by 4 bases, with 15 bases between them. The CDR3 loop reads CASSQDLRGLVETQYF. CDR3 DNA sequence: TGCGCCAGCAGCCAAGATTTAAGGGGATTGGTAGAGACCCAGTACTTC.

The chain joins TRBV4-2 to TRBJ2-1; 12 nucleotides line up with TRBD1. Looked up from germline, CDR1 is LGHNA and CDR2 is YNFKEQ. The CDR3 is made up of 16 amino acids. Unmatched junction bases numbered 2, after V lost 1 base and J lost 4 bases. DNA of the CDR3: TGTGCCAGCAGCCAAGTGGGACAGGGGGCTTACAATGAGCAGTTCTTC. This translates into CASSQVGQGAYNEQFF.

The chain uses TRBV5-1 and TRBJ2-7; the D gene is possibly TRBD1 (6 bases). Germline V gene sequence: CDR1 SGHRS, CDR2 YFSETQ. The CDR3 has 14 amino acids. The germline V and J ends were trimmed by 0 bases and 0 bases, with 7 bases remaining between them. CDR3 protein: CASSLGRGSYEQYF. In DNA, the CDR3 is TGCGCCAGCAGCTTGGGCAGGGGCTCCTACGAGCAGTACTTC.

The V call is TRBV28, the J call TRBJ2-3; possibly TRBD2 for D (6 bases). This CDR3 is built from 14 residues. Per the germline V gene, CDR1 is MDHEN and CDR2 is SYDVKM. V was shortened by 6 bases and J by 6 bases, with 16 bases between the two germline ends. CDR3: CASSRSGGADTQYF. The CDR3 DNA sequence: TGTGCCAGCAGCCGCTCCGGGGGAGCTGATACGCAGTATTTT. Full variable domain (outside the CDR3, taken from reference TRBV28 and TRBJ2-3): DVKVTQSSRYLVKRTGEKVFLECVQDMDHENMFWYRQDPGLGLRLIYFSYDVKMKEKGDIPEGYSVSREKKERFSLILESASTNQTSMYLCASSRSGGADTQYFGPGTRLTVL.

The rearrangement links TRBV5-4 to TRBJ1-4, with TRBD1 identical over 9 bases. The germline gives CDR1 SGHNT, CDR2 YYREEE (reference sequence). V shed 2 bases and J 6 bases; nucleotides not matched to a gene: 5. The CDR3 extends over 15 amino acids. The CDR3 reads CASSFRDRVDEKLFF. The CDR3 DNA reads TGTGCCAGCAGCTTCCGGGACAGGGTTGATGAAAAACTGTTTTTT. The full variable domain, rest sourced from reference TRBV5-4 and TRBJ1-4, is ETGVTQSPTHLIKTRGQQVTLRCSSQSGHNTVSWYQQALGQGPQFIFQYYREEENGRGNFPPRFSGLQFPNYSSELNVNALELDDSALYLCASSFRDRVDEKLFFGSGTQLSVL.

The rearrangement joins TRBV27 to TRBJ2-3, with a possible D match to TRBD2 (6 bases). V lost 4 bases to trimming and J lost 4 bases, with 12 bases between them. Looked up from germline, CDR1 is MNHEY and CDR2 is SMNVEV (reference sequence). The CDR3 runs 14 residues. The CDR3 sequence: CASSWGVFADTQYF. In DNA form, the CDR3 reads TGTGCCAGCAGTTGGGGGGTCTTCGCAGATACGCAGTATTTT.

CDR3 nucleotides: TGTGCCAGCAGTTACCCTAAATGGGGAGGGGAGACCCAGTACTTC. This encodes CASSYPKWGGETQYF. The chain uses TRBV6-2 or TRBV6-3 and TRBJ2-5; 7 positions agree with TRBD2. The CDR3 is 15 amino acids. The junction had 8 bases not matched to a gene; V was cut back by 2 bases and J by 5 bases. The germline gives CDR1 MNHEY, CDR2 SVGEGT.

The chain couples TRBV7-8 to TRBJ1-1; D is unclear. The CDR3 covers 13 residues. The V end was cut by 2 bases, the J end by 0 bases, with 4 bases between. Germline V CDR1 and CDR2: SGHVS, FQNEAQ. The DNA for the CDR3 is TGTGCCAGCAGCTTACAGGTGAACACTGAAGCTTTCTTT. Its protein product is CASSLQVNTEAFF.

The rearrangement uses TRBV4-1 and TRBJ1-4, with a weak D call TRBD1 (5 bases). This CDR3 spans 15 amino acids. Germline V lookup: CDR1 MGHRA, CDR2 YSYEKL. V lost 4 bases and J 13 bases, leaving 22 bases between the germline ends. The CDR3 region is CASSLVGAPRVGLFF. The CDR3 region has the DNA TGCGCCAGCAGCCTCGTTGGGGCCCCGCGAGTAGGACTGTTTTTT.

The chain links TRBV5-3 to TRBJ1-1; 11 nucleotides align to TRBD1. TRBV5-3 is placed among ORFs of uncertain function. Trimming at V came to 5 bases and at J to 3 bases, leaving 12 bases not matched to a gene. CDR3 length equals 17 residues. The CDR3, as DNA: TGTGCCAGAAGTTACTCCCGGGACAGGGGGAGGTACACTGAAGCTTTCTTT. This translates into CARSYSRDRGRYTEAFF.

The J gene is TRBJ2-2, the V gene TRBV27; 8 nucleotides agree with TRBD1. Per germline, CDR1 MNHEY and CDR2 SMNVEV (reference sequence). V shed 5 bases, J shed 4 bases, and the junction held 6 bases outside the gene matches. This CDR3 spans 15 amino acids. CDR3 sequence reads: CASSEGTGFTGELFF. CDR3 DNA: TGTGCCAGCAGTGAGGGGACAGGATTCACCGGGGAGCTGTTTTTT.

The chain combines TRBV7-9 with TRBJ2-3; D is uncertain. Germline values: CDR1 SEHNR, CDR2 FQNEAQ (reference sequence). Trimming took 3 bases from V and 2 from J, leaving 6 bases between them. The CDR3 loop spans 13 amino acids. This CDR3 reads CASSFDITDTQYF. The CDR3 DNA reads as TGTGCCAGCAGCTTTGACATCACAGATACGCAGTATTTT. Full variable domain (rest looked up from reference TRBV7-9 and TRBJ2-3): DTGVSQNPRHKITKRGQNVTFRCDPISEHNRLYWYRQTLGQGPEFLTYFQNEAQLEKSRLLSDRFSAERPKGSFSTLEIQRTEQGDSAMYLCASSFDITDTQYFGPGTRLTVL.

The sample holds one count of this clone. The chain carries TRBV18 and TRBJ2-2; 8 bases map to TRBD1. The CDR3 has 16 residues. V trimming: 2 bases; J trimming: 5 bases; junction bases outside the gene matches: 7. The germline CDR1 and CDR2 sequences are KGHSH and LQKENI. For the CDR3, the DNA is TGTGCCAGCTCACCATACTCAGGGGGCAATACCGGGGAGCTGTTTTTT. It specifies CASSPYSGGNTGELFF.

This chain joins TRBV18 and TRBJ1-6; maybe TRBD1 (6 bases). The V gene's germline CDR1 is KGHSH and CDR2 LQKENI. The CDR3 spans 17 residues. V gave up 3 bases and J gave up 3 bases, with 15 bases separating them. The CDR3 sequence is CASSPAVLDSYNSPLHF. The CDR3 DNA reads as TGTGCCAGCTCACCGGCGGTCTTGGACAGCTATAATTCACCCCTCCACTTT. The full variable domain, with the rest looked up from reference TRBV18 and TRBJ1-6, is NAGVMQNPRHLVRRRGQEARLRCSPMKGHSHVYWYRQLPEEGLKFMVYLQKENIIDESGMPKERFSAEFPKEGPSILRIQQVVRGDSAAYFCASSPAVLDSYNSPLHFGNGTRLTVT.

The chain employs TRBV7-9 and TRBJ2-2, with D uncertain. Trimming stripped 5 bases from V and 4 bases from J, with 8 bases between. CDR3 length equals 13 residues. The germline V gene has CDR1 SEHNR and CDR2 FQNEAQ (reference sequence). CDR3: CASSPSRTGELFF. CDR3 nucleotides: TGTGCCAGCAGCCCCTCTCGCACCGGGGAGCTGTTTTTT.

This chain joins TRBV5-1 and TRBJ1-4; 7 bases map to TRBD1. Looked up from germline, CDR1 is SGHRS and CDR2 is YFSETQ. Germline trimming cut 3 bases from V and 0 bases from J; bases unmatched to any gene: 2. The CDR3 is made up of 15 amino acids. The CDR3 protein is CASSSQGATNEKLFF. The DNA for the CDR3 is TGCGCCAGCAGCTCCCAGGGGGCAACTAATGAAAAACTGTTTTTT.

This chain links TRBV5-1 with TRBJ2-5, with TRBD1 matching over 9 bases. Germline lookup yields CDR1 SGHRS and CDR2 YFSETQ. The CDR3 extends over 15 amino acids. J gave up 5 bases and V 0 bases, and 5 bases lay outside the gene matches. The CDR3 sequence is CASSLGGQGGETQYF. As DNA, the CDR3 is TGCGCCAGCAGCTTGGGGGGACAGGGAGGGGAGACCCAGTACTTC. Full variable domain (remainder filled in from reference TRBV5-1 and TRBJ2-5): KAGVTQTPRYLIKTRGQQVTLSCSPISGHRSVSWYQQTPGQGLQFLFEYFSETQRNKGNFPGRFSGRQFSNSRSEMNVSTLELGDSALYLCASSLGGQGGETQYFGPGTRLLVL.

The genes are TRBV6-5 and TRBJ1-4; maybe TRBD1 (5 bases). Deletions cut 5 bases from V and 6 bases from J, with 13 bases between. Per germline, CDR1 MNHEY and CDR2 SVGAGI. The CDR3 is 14 amino acids. In DNA, the CDR3 is TGTGCCAGCAGTCTCAGCTGGGGCGATGAAAAACTGTTTTTT. It translates to CASSLSWGDEKLFF.

The chain joins TRBV24-1 to TRBJ1-1; tentative D call: TRBD1 (5 bases). The CDR3 has 15 residues. V was shortened by 2 bases and J by 0 bases, with 9 bases between the two germline ends. CDR1 and CDR2 from the germline V gene are KGHDR and SFDVKD. Here the CDR3 reads CATSDYAGVNTEAFF. CDR3 nucleotides: TGTGCCACCAGTGATTATGCGGGGGTGAACACTGAAGCTTTCTTT.

The rearrangement links TRBV9 to TRBJ2-6; a weak D match, TRBD2 (6 bases). This CDR3 is 18 amino acids long. Germline CDR1 and CDR2: SGDLS and YYNGEE. Trimming took 3 bases from V and 0 from J, leaving 16 bases between them. The CDR3 DNA reads TGTGCCAGCAGCGAGGGGACTTTTCTACTCTCTGGGGCCAACGTCCTGACTTTC. It specifies CASSEGTFLLSGANVLTF. Looking up the rest from reference TRBV9 and TRBJ2-6 gives the full variable domain: DSGVTQTPKHLITATGQRVTLRCSPRSGDLSVYWYQQSLDQGLQFLIQYYNGEERAKGNILERFSAQQFPDLHSELNLSSLELGDSALYFCASSEGTFLLSGANVLTFGAGSRLTVL.

The chain uses TRBV11-2 and TRBJ2-3, with D possibly matching TRBD1 (6 bases). This CDR3 has 16 residues. Trimming shortened V by 1 base and J by 1 base, and 12 bases separated the two germline ends. Germline V gene lookup returns CDR1 SGHAT and CDR2 FQNNGV. Here the CDR3 reads CASSLVQGWGTDTQYF. The CDR3, as DNA: TGTGCCAGCAGCTTAGTTCAGGGGTGGGGCACAGATACGCAGTATTTT.

Concerning this clone itself: The sample has other DNA sequences that encode this CDR3 too. CDR3 in amino acids: CASSPGGNTEAFF. In nucleotides, the CDR3 is TGTGCCAGCAGTCCCGGGGGGAACACTGAAGCTTTCTTT. This chain joins TRBV28 and TRBJ1-1; perhaps TRBD1 as D (5 bases). The CDR3 consists of 13 residues. Germline assignment: CDR1 MDHEN and CDR2 SYDVKM. V was shortened by 5 bases and J by 1 base, with 8 bases between the two germline ends. Complete variable domain (other parts from reference TRBV28 and TRBJ1-1): DVKVTQSSRYLVKRTGEKVFLECVQDMDHENMFWYRQDPGLGLRLIYFSYDVKMKEKGDIPEGYSVSREKKERFSLILESASTNQTSMYLCASSPGGNTEAFFGQGTRLTVV.

The CDR3 coding sequence is TGTGCCAGCCGACGGGGGTTCGGCTCCTACGAGCAGTACTTC. It codes for CASRRGFGSYEQYF. The J gene is TRBJ2-7, the V gene TRBV11-2; TRBD2 is a possible D gene (6 bases). CDR1 is SGHAT, CDR2 FQNNGV, per germline. This CDR3 is 14 amino acids long. Trimming pared 8 bases from V and 0 bases from J, leaving 14 bases between.

This CDR3 reads CASSRTSGSYNEQFF. The CDR3 DNA reads TGCGCCAGCAGCCGAACTAGCGGGAGCTACAATGAGCAGTTCTTC. The chain couples TRBV5-1 to TRBJ2-1; 11 positions match TRBD2. There are 15 residues in the CDR3. J lost 3 bases, V lost 4 bases, and 3 bases had no gene match. CDR1 is SGHRS, CDR2 YFSETQ, per germline.

This chain joins TRBV5-6 and TRBJ2-7, with 8 bases that match TRBD1. CDR3 length: 15 residues. Looked up from germline, CDR1 is SGHDT and CDR2 is YYEEEE. V shed 4 bases and J 4 bases; nucleotides not matched to a gene: 10. Written as DNA, the CDR3 is TGTGCCAGCAGCCGCGGGACAGGCCGAGGGTACGAGCAGTACTTC. This encodes CASSRGTGRGYEQYF.

The CDR3: CASSYTSATYEQYF. In DNA form, the CDR3 reads TGTGCCAGCAGCTATACTAGCGCCACCTACGAGCAGTACTTC. This chain uses TRBV7-2 with TRBJ2-7; TRBD2 matches at 7 bases. The trim removed 4 bases at V and 2 bases at J, leaving 5 bases unmatched. Germline V lookup: CDR1 SGHTA, CDR2 FQGNSA. There are 14 residues in the CDR3.

The V and J genes are TRBV7-3 and TRBJ2-7; a weak D match, TRBD2 (5 bases). This CDR3 comprises 13 residues. CDR1 SGHTA and CDR2 FQGTGA come from the germline V gene. V was clipped by 1 base and J by 4 bases, with 8 bases between them. Written as DNA, the CDR3 is TGTGCCAGCAGCTTAAGCCGGGAATACGAGCAGTACTTC. Translated, it gives CASSLSREYEQYF.

This chain uses TRBV19 with TRBJ2-3; 10 bases are shared with TRBD2. The trim removed 4 bases at V and 0 bases at J, leaving 4 bases unmatched. Looked up from germline, CDR1 is LNHDA and CDR2 is SQIVND (reference sequence). The CDR3 runs to 16 residues. The CDR3 region is CASSRLAGGSTDTQYF. The CDR3 DNA is TGTGCCAGTAGTAGACTAGCGGGCGGTAGCACAGATACGCAGTATTTT.

This chain links TRBV2 with TRBJ2-2; tentative D call: TRBD2 (7 bases). In germline, CDR1 is SNHLY, CDR2 FYNNEI. The CDR3 totals 16 residues. Trimming shortened V by 3 bases and J by 4 bases, and 15 bases separated the two germline ends. CDR3: CASSDAGAVGTGELFF. The CDR3 bases are TGTGCCAGCAGTGACGCGGGGGCCGTGGGCACCGGGGAGCTGTTTTTT.

The chain has TRBV19 and TRBJ2-7, with D hard to call. The CDR3 has 11 residues. CDR1 and CDR2 from the germline V gene are LNHDA and SQIVND (reference sequence). The V end lost 9 bases, the J end lost 6 bases, and 12 bases lay between the germline ends. DNA of the CDR3: TGTGCCAGAGCGAAAGGTTGCGAGCAGTACTTC. Translated: CARAKGCEQYF.